What follows is one T cell receptor beta chain and its context. The sample is drawn from a study of blood T cell repertoires in COVID-19. Study as a whole: T cells, B-cell-depleted T cells, or PBMCs provided the cDNA or gDNA that served as material.

Germline assignment: CDR1 LNHDA and CDR2 SQIVND (reference sequence). V was shortened by 3 bases and J by 5 bases, with 16 bases between the two germline ends. This CDR3 spans 15 amino acids. Original processing notes: Researchers report that nucleated cell counts were estimated from reference gene primer amplification. The assay was immunoSEQ multiplex PCR, and TCRdb's table has in-frame clones only and misses some. The DNA gave D and trimming, while V, J and clone size come from that table. The sample includes about 140,000 clones, 76% seen only once; the top ten take more than 3.5%. The V call is TRBV19, the J call TRBJ1-2; D unresolved. The receptor was derived from an elderly woman with active or convalescent COVID-19. The source material was peripheral blood. This CDR3 is CASSIAGNGKYGYTF. The CDR3 DNA is TGTGCCAGTAGTATCGCAGGAAACGGAAAGTATGGCTACACCTTC. The variable domain in full, completed from reference TRBV19 and TRBJ1-2, reads DGGITQSPKYLFRKEGQNVTLSCEQNLNHDAMYWYRQDPGQGLRLIYYSQIVNDFQKGDIAEGYSVSREKKESFPLTVTSAQKNPTAFYLCASSIAGNGKYGYTFGSGTRLTVV.